What follows describes a single T cell receptor beta chain. Its antigen is unidentified. The sample comes from a study of beta chain features in type 1 diabetes. Study at large: Patients and healthy donors were similar in age, gender and cell yields. Study-wide points: Within patients, naive, central memory and Treg TCRB repertoires seemed more similar than within healthy donors.

In germline, CDR1 is LGHNA, CDR2 YNFKEQ. The ends were cut back, 4 bases at V and 8 bases at J, with 14 bases in the middle. This CDR3 is 13 amino acids long. Sequencing targeted expressed TCRB transcripts, as all isolated RNA had been reverse transcribed. Regulatory, naive and central memory T cell samples averaged about 3.5 million reads. Some clones are missing from TCRdb's copy, which holds only in-frame ones; the method was immunoSEQ multiplex PCR. Of over 300,000 clones listed, 6.5% to 10% were seen once; the top ten hold 0.44%. What was sequenced was central memory CD4+ T cells from blood. The chain carries TRBV4-2 and TRBJ1-2; TRBD1 is a possible D gene (6 bases). This TCR came from a young woman in good health. In nucleotides, the CDR3 is TGTGCCAGCAGCCCAAGCCAACAGGGAGGCTACACCTTC. This gives the protein CASSPSQQGGYTF.